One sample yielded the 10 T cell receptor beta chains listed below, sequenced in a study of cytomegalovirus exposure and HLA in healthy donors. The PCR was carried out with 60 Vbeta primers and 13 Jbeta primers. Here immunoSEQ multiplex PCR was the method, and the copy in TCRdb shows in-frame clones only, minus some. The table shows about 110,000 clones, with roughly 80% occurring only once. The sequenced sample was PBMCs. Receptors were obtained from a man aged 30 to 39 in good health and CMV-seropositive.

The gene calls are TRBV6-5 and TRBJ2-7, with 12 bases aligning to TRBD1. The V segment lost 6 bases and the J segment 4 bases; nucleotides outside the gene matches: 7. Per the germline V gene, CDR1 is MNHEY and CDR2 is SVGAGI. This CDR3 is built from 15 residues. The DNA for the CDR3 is TGTGCCAGCAGCTCCGGGACAGGGGGCGTTTACGAGCAGTACGTC. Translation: CASSSGTGGVYEQYV.

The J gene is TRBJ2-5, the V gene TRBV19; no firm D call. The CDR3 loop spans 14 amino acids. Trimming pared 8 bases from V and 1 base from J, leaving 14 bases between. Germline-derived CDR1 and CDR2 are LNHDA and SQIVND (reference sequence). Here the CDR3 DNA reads TGTGCCAGTGCTCCTACAGCATCCCAAGAGACCCAGTACTTC. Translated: CASAPTASQETQYF.

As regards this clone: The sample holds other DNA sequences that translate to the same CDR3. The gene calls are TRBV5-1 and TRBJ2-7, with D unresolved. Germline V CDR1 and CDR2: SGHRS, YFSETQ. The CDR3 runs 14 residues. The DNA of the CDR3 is TGCGCCAGCAGCTTGGACGCAGGCTCCTACGAGCAGTACGTT. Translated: CASSLDAGSYEQYV.

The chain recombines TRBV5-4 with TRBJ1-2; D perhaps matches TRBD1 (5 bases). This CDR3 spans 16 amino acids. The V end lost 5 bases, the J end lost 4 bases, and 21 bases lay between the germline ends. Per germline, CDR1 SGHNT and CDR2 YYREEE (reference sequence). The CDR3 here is CASSPGGVQSSYGYTF. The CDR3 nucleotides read TGTGCCAGCAGTCCTGGGGGGGTACAGAGTTCCTATGGCTACACCTTC.

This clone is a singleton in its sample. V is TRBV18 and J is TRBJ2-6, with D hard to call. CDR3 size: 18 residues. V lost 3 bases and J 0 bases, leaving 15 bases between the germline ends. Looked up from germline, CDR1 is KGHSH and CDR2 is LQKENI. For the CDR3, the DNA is TGTGCCAGCTCACCCTTTGATAGCCCCTACTCTGGGGCCAACGTCCTGACTTTC. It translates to CASSPFDSPYSGANVLTF.

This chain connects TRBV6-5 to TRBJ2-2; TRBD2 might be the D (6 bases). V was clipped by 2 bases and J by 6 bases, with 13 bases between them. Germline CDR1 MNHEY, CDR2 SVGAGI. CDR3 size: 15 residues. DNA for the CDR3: TGTGCCAGCAGTTACATGGGGGGAGGTGCCGGGGAGCTGTTTTTT. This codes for CASSYMGGGAGELFF.

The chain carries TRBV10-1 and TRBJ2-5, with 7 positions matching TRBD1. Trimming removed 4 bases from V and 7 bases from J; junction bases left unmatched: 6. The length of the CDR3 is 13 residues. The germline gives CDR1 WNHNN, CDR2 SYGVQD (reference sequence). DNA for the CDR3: TGCGCCAGCAGTGGACAGGGATTTGGGACCCAGTACTTC. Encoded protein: CASSGQGFGTQYF.

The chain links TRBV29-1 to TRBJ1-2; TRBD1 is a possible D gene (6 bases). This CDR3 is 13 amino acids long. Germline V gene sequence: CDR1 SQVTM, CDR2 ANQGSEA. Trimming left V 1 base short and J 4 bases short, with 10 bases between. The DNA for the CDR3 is TGCAGCGTTGAAGCCCAACAGGGCTATGGCTACACCTTC. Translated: CSVEAQQGYGYTF.

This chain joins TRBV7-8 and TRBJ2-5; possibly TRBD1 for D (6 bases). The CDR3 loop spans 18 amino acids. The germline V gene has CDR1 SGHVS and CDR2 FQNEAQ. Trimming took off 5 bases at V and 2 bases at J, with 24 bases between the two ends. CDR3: CASSPYGWGQGIQETQYF. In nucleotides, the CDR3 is TGTGCCAGCAGCCCATACGGCTGGGGCCAGGGGATTCAAGAGACCCAGTACTTC.

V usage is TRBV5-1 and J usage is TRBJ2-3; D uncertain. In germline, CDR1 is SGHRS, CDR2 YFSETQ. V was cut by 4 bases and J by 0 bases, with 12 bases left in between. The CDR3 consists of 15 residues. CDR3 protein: CASSPTPGSTDTQYF. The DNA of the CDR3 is TGCGCCAGCAGCCCTACCCCGGGTAGCACAGATACGCAGTATTTT.